This paragraph reports one T cell receptor (beta chain). V was pared by 0 bases and J by 6 bases, with 4 bases of the junction left unmatched. Germline V gene lookup returns CDR1 SGHRS and CDR2 YFSETQ. This CDR3 is 14 amino acids long. Full-length variable regions came from constant-region reverse primers plus semi-nested Nested Universal Primer A PCR. Using its own MiXCR run on the 5' RACE reads, TCRdb lists one record per CDR3 protein. The sample has about 54,000 distinct CDR3 sequences, approximately 17% seen once; the top ten hold 2% to 2.5%. This TCR was sampled from a female donor with breast cancer. Sequencing was done on a sample of naive CD4+ T cells sorted from blood. Specified subset: naive CD4+ T cells, CD4+CD45RA+CD25-. The chain recombines TRBV5-1 with TRBJ2-5, with 8 bases fitting TRBD1. CDR3 amino acids: CASSLGQGRKTQYF. The CDR3 DNA sequence: TGCGCCAGCAGCTTGGGACAGGGGAGGAAGACCCAGTACTTC.